A selection of T cell receptor beta chains follows, all from one sample in a study of blood T cell repertoires in COVID-19. The assay was immunoSEQ multiplex PCR, and TCRdb's table has in-frame clones only and misses some. The repertoire holds 140,000 or so clones, with about 82% as singletons. Sequenced: peripheral blood. Receptors originate from a man aged 50-59 years with acute or convalescent COVID-19. Both conserved end residues are part of each CDR3. D genes are given only for firm matches. Some rows have no size entry. The others give once, few or many, or a class for an expanded clone.

d_call	clone_size	v_call	j_call	cdr3_nt	cdr3_aa
TRBD2	.	TRBV20-1	TRBJ2-5	TGCAGTGCTAGTCTAGCGGGAGAGACCCAGTACTTC	CSASLAGETQYF
.	.	TRBV27	TRBJ1-6	TGTGCCAGCACCCTTAAGCGGGGCTCCTATAATTCACCCCTCCACTTT	CASTLKRGSYNSPLHF
TRBD1	.	TRBV28	TRBJ1-5	TGTGCCAGCAGGAGACAGGGGTCCTCCAATCAGCCCCAGCATTTT	CASRRQGSSNQPQHF
TRBD1	.	TRBV7-2	TRBJ2-7	TGTGCCAGCAGCTTGACTGGGACAGACTCCTCCTACGAGCAGTACTTC	CASSLTGTDSSYEQYF
.	.	TRBV19	TRBJ1-1	TGTGCCAGTAGTCTGCGGGCAGGAGTGAACACTGAAGCTTTCTTT	CASSLRAGVNTEAFF
TRBD1	.	TRBV5-6	TRBJ2-5	TGTGCCAGCAGCCCGACAGGGCCAGAGACCCAGTACTTC	CASSPTGPETQYF
TRBD2	.	TRBV7-9	TRBJ2-7	TGTGCCAGCAGCCCCCTAGCGGGAGGGCCATGGTACGAGCAGTACTTC	CASSPLAGGPWYEQYF
TRBD2	.	TRBV6-6	TRBJ2-1	TGTGCCAGCAGTTACTCACTAGCGAATGAGCAGTTCTTC	CASSYSLANEQFF
.	.	TRBV2	TRBJ1-3	TGTGCCAGCAGTGTGGGGAGTAGGGGAGGACGCGCTGGAAACACCATATATTTT	CASSVGSRGGRAGNTIYF
.	.	TRBV5-1	TRBJ1-1	TGCGCCAGCAGCGGAAGGACAAGGCCCGGCACTGAAGCTTTCTTT	CASSGRTRPGTEAFF
.	.	TRBV7-9	TRBJ1-5	TGTGCCAGCAGCTTAGGAGATCAGCCCCAGCATTTT	CASSLGDQPQHF
.	.	TRBV19	TRBJ2-2	TGTGCCAGTAGTATGAGTTCCGGGGAGCTGTTTTTT	CASSMSSGELFF
TRBD2	.	TRBV27	TRBJ2-5	TGTGCCAGCAGTCCACGGCGTAGCGGGGGGGAGGAGACCCAGTACTTC	CASSPRRSGGEETQYF
.	.	TRBV3-1/TRBV3-2	TRBJ1-5	TGTGCCAGCAGCCAAGATTCGGGGGGTCGGCCCCAGCATTTT	CASSQDSGGRPQHF
TRBD1	.	TRBV5-1	TRBJ2-1	TGCGCCAGCAACGAATTGGGGACAGGGTCCTACAATGAGCAGTTCTTC	CASNELGTGSYNEQFF
TRBD1	.	TRBV27	TRBJ1-2	TGTGCCAGCAGGCTCTTCGGGACAGGAACCTATGGCTACACCTTC	CASRLFGTGTYGYTF
.	.	TRBV20-1	TRBJ1-3	TGCAGTGCTGGTCGGTTAAACACCATATATTTT	CSAGRLNTIYF
.	.	TRBV11-3	TRBJ2-3	TGTGCCAGCAGCCCCTACTATGCGAGAGGGACACCAAGCACAGATACGCAGTATTTT	CASSPYYARGTPSTDTQYF
.	.	TRBV5-6	TRBJ1-1	TGTGCCAGCAGAAGCTTCGGGGGAAGCACTGAAGCTTTCTTT	CASRSFGGSTEAFF
TRBD1	.	TRBV10-2	TRBJ1-2	TGCGCCAGCAGTGAGCCCCGGACAGGAGACTATGGCTACACCTTC	CASSEPRTGDYGYTF
TRBD1	.	TRBV6-2/TRBV6-3	TRBJ2-5	TGTGCCAGCAGTTACTCCCCCGGACAGGGTCGGGAGACCCAGTACTTC	CASSYSPGQGRETQYF
TRBD2	.	TRBV12-5	TRBJ2-3	TGTGCTAGTGGTTTGGTGACTAGCGGGGGGGACACAGATACGCAGTATTTT	CASGLVTSGGDTDTQYF
.	.	TRBV5-1	TRBJ2-1	TGCGCCAGCAGCCCAGTAGCAGCCAATGAGCAGTTCTTC	CASSPVAANEQFF
TRBD1	.	TRBV24-1	TRBJ2-3	TGTGCCTCCGGGACAGGGGGCACAGATACGCAGTATTTT	CASGTGGTDTQYF
.	.	TRBV21-1	TRBJ2-5	TGTGCCATTACGGCCTCAGAGGAAGAGACCCAGTACTTC	CAITASEEETQYF
.	.	TRBV30	TRBJ2-2	TGTGCCTGGAGTGTGGGGCAACTAACCACCGGGGAGCTGTTTTTT	CAWSVGQLTTGELFF
TRBD1	few	TRBV28	TRBJ1-1	TGTGCCAGCGCGGACAGGGGGCAAGGAGTCCCTGAAGCTTTCTTT	CASADRGQGVPEAFF
.	.	TRBV24-1	TRBJ1-3	TGTGCCACCAGTGATCAGGGGTCAAACACCATATATTTT	CATSDQGSNTIYF
.	.	TRBV28	TRBJ1-2	TGTGCCAGCAGTTTAGGAGGGAACTATGGCTACACCTTC	CASSLGGNYGYTF
.	.	TRBV28	TRBJ1-4	TGTGCCAGCAGTCCTCCGGGGGGTGACAATGAAAAACTGTTTTTT	CASSPPGGDNEKLFF
.	.	TRBV6-5	TRBJ1-4	TGTGCCAGCAGAACCGGGACATTAGAAAAACTGTTTTTT	CASRTGTLEKLFF
.	.	TRBV2	TRBJ2-7	TGTGCCAGCAGTGATCAGGGCCTAGACGAGCAGTACTTC	CASSDQGLDEQYF
.	few	TRBV24-1	TRBJ2-7	TGTGCCACCAGTGATTGGGCGACGCGTCGGTCCGGCGACGAGCAGTACTTC	CATSDWATRRSGDEQYF
TRBD2	.	TRBV11-3	TRBJ2-3	TGTGCCAGCAGCCGACTAGCGGGGGCCACAGATACGCAGTATTTT	CASSRLAGATDTQYF
.	.	TRBV5-4	TRBJ1-2	TGTGCCAGCAGCTTGACAGCTAACTATGGCTACACCTTC	CASSLTANYGYTF
.	.	TRBV10-3	TRBJ2-1	TGTGCCATCAGTGAGGGATTAGCGGAGACGAATGAGCAGTTCTTC	CAISEGLAETNEQFF
TRBD1	.	TRBV11-2	TRBJ2-7	TGTGCCAGCAGCTTAGAGGACAGGGAGATCGAGCAGTACTTC	CASSLEDREIEQYF
.	.	TRBV11-2	TRBJ2-4	TGTGCCAGCAGCTTAGGGGGCGGAGAAAACATTCAGTACTTC	CASSLGGGENIQYF
TRBD1	.	TRBV5-5	TRBJ1-1	TGTGCCAGCAGACCGCGACAGGGCACTTTGAACACTGAAGCTTTCTTT	CASRPRQGTLNTEAFF
TRBD1	.	TRBV4-2	TRBJ1-1	TGTGCCAGCAGCCAACCACGACAGGGGATGAACACTGAAGCTTTCTTT	CASSQPRQGMNTEAFF
.	.	TRBV2	TRBJ2-2	TGTGCCAGCAGTCTAAGTACTAGAAACGGGGAGCTGTTTTTT	CASSLSTRNGELFF
.	.	TRBV19	TRBJ1-5	TGTGCCAGTAGCCCCGCAATAGCCGGGGGGGCAATTCAGCCCCAGCATTTT	CASSPAIAGGAIQPQHF
.	.	TRBV3-1/TRBV3-2	TRBJ1-5	TGTGCCAGCAGCCAAAGGACAGATCAGCCCCAGCATTTT	CASSQRTDQPQHF
TRBD2	.	TRBV7-3	TRBJ2-2	TGTGCCAGCAGCTTAGATGCGGGGGGCACCGGGGAGCTGTTTTTT	CASSLDAGGTGELFF
.	.	TRBV24-1	TRBJ2-1	TGTGCCACCAGTGATTTGGGGCAGCCCTACAATGAGCAGTTCTTC	CATSDLGQPYNEQFF
TRBD2	.	TRBV13	TRBJ2-5	TGTGCCAGCAGCCAGAGGACTAGCGGGGGGGCCTTGGGAGAGACCCAGTACTTC	CASSQRTSGGALGETQYF
.	.	TRBV2	TRBJ2-5	TGTGCCAGCAGTGAACAAAGGGTACGGGGAGAGACCCAGTACTTC	CASSEQRVRGETQYF
.	.	TRBV5-4	TRBJ2-5	TGTGCCAGCAGTTTTACAGGTTCGCGGTGGGAGACCCAGTACTTC	CASSFTGSRWETQYF
TRBD1	few	TRBV19	TRBJ1-5	TGTGCCAGTAGTATATGGGGTCGAAGGACAGGGGCGTTTACGAAAGATAGCAATCAGCCCCAGCATTTT	CASSIWGRRTGAFTKDSNQPQHF
.	.	TRBV5-1	TRBJ2-5	TGCGCCAGCAGCGCGTCAGGGGTCCTCCAAGAGACCCAGTACTTC	CASSASGVLQETQYF
.	.	TRBV2	TRBJ1-2	TGTGCCAGCAATACGGACATCGGTGTCTATGGCTACACCTTC	CASNTDIGVYGYTF
.	.	TRBV19	TRBJ2-6	TGTGCCAGTAGCATCAGCTCTGGGGCCAACGTCCTGACTTTC	CASSISSGANVLTF
.	.	TRBV12-3/TRBV12-4	TRBJ1-1	TGTGCCAGCAGTTTATATGGGGAGGCTGAAGCTTTCTTT	CASSLYGEAEAFF
TRBD2	.	TRBV18	TRBJ2-7	TGTGCCAGCTCACCGGTCAGCGGGGGAGAGGTCGAGCAGTACTTC	CASSPVSGGEVEQYF
.	.	TRBV27	TRBJ2-5	TGTGCCAGCAGTCGAGGACTTGTGGAGACCCAGTACTTC	CASSRGLVETQYF
TRBD2	once	TRBV24-1	TRBJ2-7	TGTGCCACCAGTGAGCCCGGGACTAGCGGGACCTACGAGCAGTACTTC	CATSEPGTSGTYEQYF
TRBD1	.	TRBV6-5	TRBJ1-5	TGTGCCAGCAGTAAAAGGGGGCTTCAGCCCCAGCATTTT	CASSKRGLQPQHF
TRBD1	.	TRBV4-1	TRBJ2-1	TGCGCCAGCAGCCAAGAGGCGTACAGGGGGTATGAGCAGTTCTTC	CASSQEAYRGYEQFF